Sequencing of this T cell receptor (beta chain) was carried out in a study of radiation and T cells in renal cell carcinoma. Study-level information: Nephrectomy followed 15 Gy stereotactic body radiation by 4 weeks.

As for time point: baseline pretreatment blood. Stated treatment: 15 Gy SBRT to primary tumor, nephrectomy 4 weeks later. The CDR3 consists of 14 residues. Germline-derived CDR1 and CDR2 are MNHNY and SVGAGI (reference sequence). The V gene lost 3 bases and the J gene lost 5 bases, with 14 bases spanning the gap. Some clones are missing from TCRdb's copy, which holds only in-frame ones; the method was immunoSEQ multiplex PCR. The data show 120,000 to 150,000 clones, around 78% seen once. This TCR derives from a woman aged 45 to 65 with renal cell carcinoma. The chain recombines TRBV6-6 with TRBJ2-7; D tentatively fits TRBD1 or TRBD2 (5 bases each). Specimen: blood, collected from a patient whose treatment included radiotherapy and nephrectomy. The CDR3 DNA reads TGTGCCAGCAGTTATCTTCATGAGGGGAACGAGCAGTACTTC. Its translation: CASSYLHEGNEQYF.